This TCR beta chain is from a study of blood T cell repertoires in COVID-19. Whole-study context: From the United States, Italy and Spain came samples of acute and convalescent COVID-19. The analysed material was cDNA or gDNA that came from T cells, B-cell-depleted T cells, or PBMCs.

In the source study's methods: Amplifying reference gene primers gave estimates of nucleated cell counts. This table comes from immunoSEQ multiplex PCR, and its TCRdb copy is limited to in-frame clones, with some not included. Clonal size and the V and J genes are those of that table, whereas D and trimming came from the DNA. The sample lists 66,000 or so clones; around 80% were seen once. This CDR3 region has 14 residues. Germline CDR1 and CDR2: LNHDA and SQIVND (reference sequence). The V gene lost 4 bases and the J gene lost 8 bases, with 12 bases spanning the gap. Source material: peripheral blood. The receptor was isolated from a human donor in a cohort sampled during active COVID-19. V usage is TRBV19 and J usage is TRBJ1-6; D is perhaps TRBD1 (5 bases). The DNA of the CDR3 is TGTGCCAGTAGTAGACGAGGGGAGGATTCACCCCTCCACTTT. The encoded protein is CASSRRGEDSPLHF.